This T cell receptor (beta chain) was obtained from a study of monozygotic twins with cystic fibrosis. General observations from the study: V usage most resembled the co-twin in 13 of 16 pairs. Monozygotic CF twin pairs shared significantly more nucleotide-identical clonotypes than unrelated CF individuals did.

This clone was recorded once. The antigen remains undetermined. Profiling relied on immunoSEQ multiplex PCR, and the TCRdb table lists in-frame clones only, not all of them. The sample holds 34,000 or so clones; roughly 90% are singletons and the top ten take about 0.89%. The CDR3 sequence is 12 residues long. Germline assignment: CDR1 SEHNR and CDR2 FQNEAQ (reference sequence). The V and J ends lost 2 bases and 10 bases respectively, with 8 bases between them. This TCR derives from a girl aged 2 to 10 with cystic fibrosis. What was sequenced was blood. The rearrangement uses TRBV7-9 and TRBJ2-2; D is unresolved. This CDR3 is CASSLIFEELFF. Written as DNA, the CDR3 is TGTGCCAGCAGCTTAATTTTCGAGGAGCTGTTTTTT.